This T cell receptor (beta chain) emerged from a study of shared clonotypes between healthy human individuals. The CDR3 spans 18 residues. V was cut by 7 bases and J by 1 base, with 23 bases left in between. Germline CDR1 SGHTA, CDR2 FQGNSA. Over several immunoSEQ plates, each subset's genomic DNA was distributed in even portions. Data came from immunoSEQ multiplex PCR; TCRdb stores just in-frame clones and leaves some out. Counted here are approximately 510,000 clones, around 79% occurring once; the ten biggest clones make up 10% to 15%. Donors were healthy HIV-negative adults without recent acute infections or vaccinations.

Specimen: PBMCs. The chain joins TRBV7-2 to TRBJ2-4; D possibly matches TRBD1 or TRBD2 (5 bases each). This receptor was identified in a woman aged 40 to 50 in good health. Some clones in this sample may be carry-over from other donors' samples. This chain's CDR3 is CASNPGRNLVLAKNIQYF. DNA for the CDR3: TGTGCCAGCAACCCGGGACGTAACCTTGTTTTGGCCAAAAACATTCAGTACTTC.